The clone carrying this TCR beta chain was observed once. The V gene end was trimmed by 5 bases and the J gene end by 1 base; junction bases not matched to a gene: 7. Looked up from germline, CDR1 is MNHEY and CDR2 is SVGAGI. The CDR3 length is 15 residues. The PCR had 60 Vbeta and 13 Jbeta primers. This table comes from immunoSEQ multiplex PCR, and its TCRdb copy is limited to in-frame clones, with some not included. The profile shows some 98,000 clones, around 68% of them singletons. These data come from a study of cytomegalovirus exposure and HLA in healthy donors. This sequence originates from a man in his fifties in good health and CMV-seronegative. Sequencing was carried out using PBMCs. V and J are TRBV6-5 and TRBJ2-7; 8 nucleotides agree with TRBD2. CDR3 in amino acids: CASSILAGRSYEQYF. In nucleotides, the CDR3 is TGTGCCAGCAGTATATTAGCGGGGAGATCCTACGAGCAGTACTTC.